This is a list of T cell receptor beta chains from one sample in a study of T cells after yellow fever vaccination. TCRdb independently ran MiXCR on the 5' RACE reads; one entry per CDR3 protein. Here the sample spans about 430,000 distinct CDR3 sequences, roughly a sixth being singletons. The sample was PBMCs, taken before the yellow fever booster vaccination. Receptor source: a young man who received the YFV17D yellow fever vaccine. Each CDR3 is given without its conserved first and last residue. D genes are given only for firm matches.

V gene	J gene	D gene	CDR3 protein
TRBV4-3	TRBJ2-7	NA	ASSRAARDYEQY
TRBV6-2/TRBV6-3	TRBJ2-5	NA	ASGPGTSEY
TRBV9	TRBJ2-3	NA	ASSVAASPDTQY
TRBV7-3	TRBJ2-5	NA	ASSLIPGVGETQY
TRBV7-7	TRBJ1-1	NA	ASSLLENTEAF
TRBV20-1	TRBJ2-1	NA	SARDLPDPWNEQF
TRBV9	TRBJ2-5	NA	ASSVGVGGLGLETQY
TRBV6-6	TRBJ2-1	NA	ASSPADNEQF
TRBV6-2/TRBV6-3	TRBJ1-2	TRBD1	ASSLQGVYGYT
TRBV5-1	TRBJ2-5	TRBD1	ASSPRTGRETQY
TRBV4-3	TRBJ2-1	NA	ASSGAFGSSYNEQF
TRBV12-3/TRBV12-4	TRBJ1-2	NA	ASSHFPGGYT
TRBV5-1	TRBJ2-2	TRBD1	ASSGTGRTTGELF
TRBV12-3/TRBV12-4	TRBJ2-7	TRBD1	ASSPTGTGEQY
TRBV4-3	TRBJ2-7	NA	ASSQGQGNNEQY
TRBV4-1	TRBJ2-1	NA	ASSQVSEQRFDEQF
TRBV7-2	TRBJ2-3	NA	ASSFLGGPDTQY
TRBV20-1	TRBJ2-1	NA	SARERLQGLNEQF
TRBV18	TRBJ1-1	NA	ASSPKGGVKAF
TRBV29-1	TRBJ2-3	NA	SVEEQGPGDTQY
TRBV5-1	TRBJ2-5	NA	ASSSGDSQETQY
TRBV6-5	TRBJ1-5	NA	ASSGGGGISNQPQH
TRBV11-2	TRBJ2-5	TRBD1	ASSLGQGYGQETQY
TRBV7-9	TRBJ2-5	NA	ASSQGSQETQY
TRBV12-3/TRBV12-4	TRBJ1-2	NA	ASWRGRGGYT
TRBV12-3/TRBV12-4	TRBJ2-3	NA	ASTPRTTQY
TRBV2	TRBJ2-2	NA	ASILDGGELF
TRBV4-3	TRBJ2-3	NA	ASSPTPIDTQY
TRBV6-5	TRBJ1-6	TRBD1	ASSYSGVRATGGTLH
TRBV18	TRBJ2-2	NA	ASSPGANTGELF
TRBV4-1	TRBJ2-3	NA	ASSQVSADTQY
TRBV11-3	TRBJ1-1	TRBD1	ASSMGQGNTEAF
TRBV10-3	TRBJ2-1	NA	AISEPGPQV
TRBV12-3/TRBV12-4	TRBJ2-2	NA	ASSQRAAGELF
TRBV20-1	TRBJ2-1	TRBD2	SARGQRGGWDNEQF
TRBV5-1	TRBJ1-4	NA	ASSLRQGNEKLF
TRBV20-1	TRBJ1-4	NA	SARDVVGGEKLF
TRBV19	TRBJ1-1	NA	ASRRDRDTEAF
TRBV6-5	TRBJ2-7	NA	ASSYLHTGTRPEQY
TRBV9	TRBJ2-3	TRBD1	ASSVGGTATDTQY
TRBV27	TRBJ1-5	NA	ASSSREGQPQH
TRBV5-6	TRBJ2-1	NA	ASSLRGPTRQSSSYNEQF